A selection of T cell receptor beta chains follows, all from one sample in a study of blood T cells in healthy people across ages. TCRdb itself ran the 5' RACE reads through MiXCR, one entry per CDR3 protein. The sample carries fewer than 2,000,000 distinct CDR3 sequences, more than 35% recorded once. The sequenced sample was blood. The source of these receptors is a human donor in good health. The CDR3 runs from the conserved cysteine through the conserved F or W. The D gene is left open where the match is weak. Clone size, where shown, is once, few, many, or a class for clones that have expanded.

TRBJ2-7 NA NA TRBV6-1 TGTGCCAGCAGTGGGGTGGGAGCTGAGACCCAAGCGAACGAGCAGTACTTC CASSGVGAETQANEQYF
TRBJ2-7 few TRBD1 TRBV30 TGTGCCTGGGCCGGGACAGGGTCTTTCGAGCAGTACTTC CAWAGTGSFEQYF
TRBJ2-1 NA NA TRBV2 TGTGCCAGCAGCGGCCTAGGGACCACCTACAATGAGCAGTTCTTC CASSGLGTTYNEQFF
TRBJ2-2 NA NA TRBV10-3 TGTGCCATCAACGACGGTACCACCGGGGAGCTGTTTTTT CAINDGTTGELFF
TRBJ1-3 NA NA TRBV29-1 TGCAGCGTTGTTATCTCTGGAAACACCATATATTTT CSVVISGNTIYF
TRBJ2-7 few NA TRBV7-2 TGTGCCAGCAGCTTAGTGGTGTCGGAGGCCTACGAGCAGTACTTC CASSLVVSEAYEQYF
TRBJ2-1 NA NA TRBV20-1 TGCAGTGCTACAGACAGAGACTCCTACAATGAGCAGTTCTTC CSATDRDSYNEQFF
TRBJ2-3 few NA TRBV5-1 TGCGCCAGCAGCAGCGTCAGGGTCACAGATACGCAGTATTTT CASSSVRVTDTQYF
TRBJ1-2 NA TRBD1 TRBV15 TGTGCCACCAGCTTCCACAGGGGAGGTTCCTCTGGCTACACCTTC CATSFHRGGSSGYTF
TRBJ1-2 once NA TRBV4-1 TGCGCCAGCACCCCACGGGGAGGGAGCTATGGCTACACCTTC CASTPRGGSYGYTF
TRBJ1-1 NA NA TRBV20-1 TGCAGTGTCCGCGTGGGGACCACTGAAGCTTTCTTT CSVRVGTTEAFF
TRBJ2-3 few TRBD2 TRBV3-1 TGTGCCAGCAGCCGGACTAGCGGGGGGCCCACAGATACGCAGTATTTT CASSRTSGGPTDTQYF
TRBJ2-3 NA TRBD1 TRBV20-1 TGCAGTGCTGCTCACACAGGGGGCCGGGATACGCAGTATTTT CSAAHTGGRDTQYF
TRBJ1-6 NA NA TRBV5-5 TGTGCCAGCCGCCCAGACGGGGTAAGATCACCCCTCCACTTT CASRPDGVRSPLHF
TRBJ2-1 NA TRBD1 TRBV3-1 TGTGCCAGCAGCCATACAGGGGGACAATACAATGAGCAGTTCTTC CASSHTGGQYNEQFF
TRBJ2-4 NA TRBD1 TRBV29-1 TGCAGCGTTGGAATACAGGGGGAGAACATTCAGTACTTC CSVGIQGENIQYF
TRBJ2-5 few NA TRBV6-1 TGTGCCAGCACTTTCGACAAAATCCTATTCCAAGAGACCCAGTACTTC CASTFDKILFQETQYF
TRBJ2-5 NA TRBD2 TRBV7-9 TGTGCCAGCAGACTAGCGGATACAGGGACCCAGTACTTC CASRLADTGTQYF
TRBJ2-1 NA NA TRBV5-6 TGTGCCAGCACCTCCAATCCGTGCACGAGAGTCTACAATGAGCAGTTCTTC CASTSNPCTRVYNEQFF
TRBJ2-5 NA TRBD2 TRBV7-9 TGTGCCAGCACCACAGCGGGGGGGCGTTTAAGAGAGACCCAGTACTTC CASTTAGGRLRETQYF
TRBJ1-5 few NA TRBV12-3/TRBV12-4 TGTGCCAGCAGTTTTTCAGTAGGGACGACGCCCCAGCATTTT CASSFSVGTTPQHF
TRBJ2-1 few NA TRBV15 TGTGCCACCGGGGTGGGGGAGCAGTTCTTC CATGVGEQFF
TRBJ1-1 NA NA TRBV4-3 TGCGCCAGCAGCCAAGTCGGGGGGCGGGATAGGACAACGCGTCGAGCTTTCTTT CASSQVGGRDRTTRRAFF
TRBJ1-2 NA NA TRBV4-1 TGCGCCAGCAGCCAACTCTATGCTAACTATGGCTACACCTTC CASSQLYANYGYTF
TRBJ2-5 few NA TRBV20-1 TGCAGTGCCGCGAGGTTTAGGGGGCAAGAGACCCAGTACTTC CSAARFRGQETQYF
TRBJ1-6 NA NA TRBV20-1 TGCAGTGCTAGGAGGGACATTTATAATTCACCCCTCCACTTT CSARRDIYNSPLHF
TRBJ1-2 NA TRBD1 TRBV15 TGTGCCACCAGCAGAGAGACAGGGGGCTATGGCTACACCTTC CATSRETGGYGYTF
TRBJ1-1 NA TRBD1 TRBV6-1 TGTGCCAGCAGCCCCAGACAGGGAGTGTTGGGCACTGAAGCTTTCTTT CASSPRQGVLGTEAFF
TRBJ1-1 NA NA TRBV12-3/TRBV12-4 TGTGCCAGCAGTTTAGGAGAGGGCGGAGCTTTCTTT CASSLGEGGAFF
TRBJ2-1 NA TRBD2 TRBV12-5 TGTGCTAGTGGATCCTCCTTTAGCGGGAATTACAATGAGCAGTTCTTC CASGSSFSGNYNEQFF
TRBJ2-7 NA NA TRBV4-1 TGCGCCAGCAGCCAAGTACAAGGGACCGGCGGGCAGTACTTC CASSQVQGTGGQYF
TRBJ1-1 few NA TRBV28 TGTGCCAGCAGTTATATAGGCGTCAACACTGAAGCTTTCTTT CASSYIGVNTEAFF
TRBJ2-5 NA TRBD2 TRBV6-5 TGTGCCAGCAGCCACGGGGGGAGACTAGCAGGAGAGACCCAGTACTTC CASSHGGRLAGETQYF
TRBJ1-5 NA NA TRBV29-1 TGCAGCGTTAGGACAAGAGGGGAGAGTCAGCCCCAGCATTTT CSVRTRGESQPQHF
TRBJ2-3 few TRBD2 TRBV20-1 TGCAGTGCTATCCCCCCGGGACTAGTCACAGATACGCAGTATTTT CSAIPPGLVTDTQYF
TRBJ1-2 NA NA TRBV6-5 TGTGCCAGCAGTTACTCCTCACAGCCGAAGGGGAAGGATGGCTACACCTTC CASSYSSQPKGKDGYTF
TRBJ1-1 NA NA TRBV6-4 TGTGCCAGCAGTGACTCGACCGAGAACACTGAAGCTTTCTTT CASSDSTENTEAFF
TRBJ2-3 few NA TRBV7-8 TGTGCCAGCAGCTTAATAAACTCGGGGGTACCAGATACGCAGTATTTT CASSLINSGVPDTQYF
TRBJ2-1 NA NA TRBV6-1 TGTGCCAGCAGTCCGACAGGCCCTACGTTCAATGAGCAGTTCTTC CASSPTGPTFNEQFF
TRBJ2-3 NA TRBD2 TRBV7-7 TGTGCTAGCAGCCCCGGGACTAGCGGGGGGCCTAGCACAGATACGCAGTATTTT CASSPGTSGGPSTDTQYF
TRBJ2-1 NA TRBD2 TRBV3-1 TGTGCCAGCAGCCCCTTAGCGGGGGGGAACTCCTACAATGAGCAGTTCTTC CASSPLAGGNSYNEQFF
TRBJ2-4 NA NA TRBV7-3 TGTGCCAGCAGCTCCCTGACAATACGGGCCAAAAACATTCAGTACTTC CASSSLTIRAKNIQYF
TRBJ1-5 NA NA TRBV4-1 TGCGCCAGCAGCCAAGGTGGAGACAATCAGCCCCGGCATTTT CASSQGGDNQPRHF
TRBJ2-1 NA NA TRBV18 TGTGCCAGCTCACCTCCGGGACAACTATACAATGAGCAGTTCTTC CASSPPGQLYNEQFF
TRBJ2-3 NA NA TRBV15 TGTGCCACCGGCGGGGCTAGCACAGATACGCAGTATTTT CATGGASTDTQYF